This T cell receptor (beta chain) was sequenced in a study of identical twins. Study-level points and caveats: Findings came from cross-sectional statistics, without long-term follow-up of donors.

Points on this clonotype: Its matching antigen is unknown.

A universal primer site came from template switching; cDNA carried unique molecular identifiers. Via MiXCR, TCRdb re-called the 5' RACE reads, giving one row per CDR3 protein. The sample has some 270,000 distinct CDR3 sequences, approximately 8.3% seen once. The data also belong to a second study, concerning yellow fever vaccine responses in identical twins.

The specimen sequenced was CD8+ T cells sorted from blood. This TCR was recovered from a woman in her late teens or twenties in good health.

The CDR3 region is CSARDLYGSSYNEQFF. The CDR3 region has the DNA TGCAGTGCTAGAGATCTATACGGAAGCTCCTACAATGAGCAGTTCTTC. V and J are TRBV20-1 and TRBJ2-1; D unclear. Trimming removed 0 bases at V and 0 bases at J, with 12 bases between. Germline V lookup: CDR1 DFQATT, CDR2 SNEGSKA (reference sequence). CDR3 length: 16 residues.